This T cell receptor (beta chain) was sequenced during a study of CXCR3-negative and CXCR3-positive naive CD8 T cells. Whole-study findings and limits: The study found more hydrophobic TRB CDR3s in CXCR3-positive naive cells than in CXCR3-negative naive cells.

The libraries of TRB cDNA were prepared using 5' RACE with UMI labels. TCRdb reanalyzed the 5' RACE reads, giving one entry per CDR3 protein sequence and no DNA. Its listing shows approximately 100,000 distinct CDR3 sequences. Points on this clonotype: Its matching antigen is unknown.

The CDR3 contains 15 residues. Germline loops: CDR1 SGHRS, CDR2 YFSETQ. The source material was naive CXCR3+ CD8+ T cells from blood. The subset was: CD45RO-CCR7+CD27+CD95- naive CD8+ T cells expressing CXCR3 (TNR3+). The genes are TRBV5-1 and TRBJ1-6; TCRdb returns TRBD1, unconfirmable since there is no DNA. The sequence derives from a human donor in good health. Some clones in this sample may be carry-over from other donors' samples. The CDR3 is CASSLVGGENSPLHF.